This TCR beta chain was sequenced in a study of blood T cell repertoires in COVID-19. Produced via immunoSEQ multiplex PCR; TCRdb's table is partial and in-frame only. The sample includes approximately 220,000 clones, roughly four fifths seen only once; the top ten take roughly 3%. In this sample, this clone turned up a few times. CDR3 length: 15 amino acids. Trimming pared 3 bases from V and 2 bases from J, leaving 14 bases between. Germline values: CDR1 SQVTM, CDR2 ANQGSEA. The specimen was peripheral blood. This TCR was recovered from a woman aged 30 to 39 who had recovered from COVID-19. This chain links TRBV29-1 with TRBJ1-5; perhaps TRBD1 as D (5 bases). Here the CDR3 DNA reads TGCAGCGTTGAGATCGGAGGGGCAGGCAATCAGCCCCAGCATTTT. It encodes CSVEIGGAGNQPQHF.